This T cell receptor beta chain was recorded in a study of cytomegalovirus exposure and HLA in healthy donors. This CDR3 comprises 17 residues. V was shortened by 5 bases and J by 0 bases, with 17 bases between the two germline ends. Per the germline V gene, CDR1 is SGHAT and CDR2 is FQNNGV. It was with 60 Vbeta and 13 Jbeta primers that the PCR ran. Some clones are missing from TCRdb's copy, which holds only in-frame ones; the method was immunoSEQ multiplex PCR. The sample holds 150,000 or so clones, almost 80% seen once. This clone was counted once. The sample taken for sequencing was PBMCs. The TCR originated in a male donor in good health and CMV-seronegative. The chain couples TRBV11-2 to TRBJ2-1; maybe TRBD2 (6 bases). CDR3 nucleotides: TGTGCCAGCAGCCTAAATAGCGGCAGCGCCTCCTACAATGAGCAGTTCTTC. This gives the protein CASSLNSGSASYNEQFF. Filled out from reference TRBV11-2 and TRBJ2-1, the complete variable domain reads EAGVAQSPRYKIIEKRQSVAFWCNPISGHATLYWYQQILGQGPKLLIQFQNNGVVDDSQLPKDRFSAERLKGVDSTLKIQPAKLEDSAVYLCASSLNSGSASYNEQFFGPGTRLTVL.